This TCR beta chain was recorded in a study of T cell responses to AZD1222 COVID-19 vaccine. Study details: Analysis merged second doses at about 4 or about 12 weeks. Study outcomes and limitations: Clonal diversity was possibly underestimated, and white British individuals and females predominated among donors.

Of note for this clone: The antigen remains unidentified.

The V gene lost 0 bases and the J gene lost 5 bases, with 12 bases spanning the gap. The CDR3 spans 15 residues. CDR1 LGHDT and CDR2 YNNKEL come from the germline V gene (reference sequence). Only in-frame clones appear in the TCRdb table, and some are missing; sequencing was by immunoSEQ multiplex PCR. The sample holds over 150,000 clones; about nine tenths are singletons and the top ten take less than 3%. The genes are TRBV3-1 (or the pseudogene TRBV3-2) and TRBJ2-3; possible D gene TRBD2, 5 bases. The sequencing used peripheral blood, collected on day 0 of AZD1222 vaccination. The origin of this receptor is an adult in good health. Here the CDR3 reads CASSQEAAAGDTQYF. CDR3 bases: TGTGCCAGCAGCCAAGAGGCAGCGGCGGGAGATACGCAGTATTTT.